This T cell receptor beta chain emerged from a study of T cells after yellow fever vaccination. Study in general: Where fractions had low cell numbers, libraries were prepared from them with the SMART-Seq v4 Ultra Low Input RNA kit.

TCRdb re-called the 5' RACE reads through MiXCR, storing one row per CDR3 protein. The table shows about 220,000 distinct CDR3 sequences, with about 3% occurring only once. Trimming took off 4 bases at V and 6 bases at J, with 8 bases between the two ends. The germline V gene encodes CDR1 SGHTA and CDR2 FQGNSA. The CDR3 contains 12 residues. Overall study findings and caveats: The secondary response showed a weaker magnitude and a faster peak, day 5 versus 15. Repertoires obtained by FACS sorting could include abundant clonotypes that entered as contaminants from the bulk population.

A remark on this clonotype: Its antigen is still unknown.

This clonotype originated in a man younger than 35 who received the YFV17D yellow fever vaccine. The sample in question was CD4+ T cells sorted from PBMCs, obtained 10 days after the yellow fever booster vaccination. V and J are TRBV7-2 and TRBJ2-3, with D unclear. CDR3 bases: TGTGCCAGCAGCTCGGCTGGGGATACGCAGTATTTT. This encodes CASSSAGDTQYF.